Shown below are 32 T cell receptor beta chains from a single sample sequenced in a study of cytomegalovirus exposure and HLA in healthy donors. The PCR was carried out with 60 Vbeta primers and 13 Jbeta primers. Profiling relied on immunoSEQ multiplex PCR, and the TCRdb table lists in-frame clones only, not all of them. The sample yields about 130,000 clones, 70% to 80% seen once. What was sequenced was PBMCs. All receptors derive from a female donor in good health and CMV-seronegative.

The chain carries TRBV10-3 and TRBJ1-5; D unclear. The CDR3 runs 16 residues. Germline values: CDR1 ENHRY, CDR2 SYGVKD. V dropped 6 bases and J dropped 0 bases, with 15 bases sitting between them. The CDR3 loop reads CAISHEGLNSNQPQHF. Here the CDR3 DNA reads TGTGCCATCAGCCATGAAGGACTGAATAGCAATCAGCCCCAGCATTTT.

This clone was detected only a few times. The rearrangement uses TRBV28 and TRBJ2-7, with 13 bases that match TRBD2. J lost 4 bases, V lost 6 bases, and 9 bases had no gene match. The germline V gene has CDR1 MDHEN and CDR2 SYDVKM. CDR3 length equals 16 residues. CDR3 sequence (DNA): TGTGCCAGCAGGCACGCGGGACTAGCGGGAAGGTACGAGCAGTACTTC. The encoded protein is CASRHAGLAGRYEQYF.

This clone occurred once. CDR3 sequence: CASSIWVTHCGTAFQETQYF. CDR3 sequence (DNA): TGTGCCAGCAGCATTTGGGTTACCCATTGCGGGACAGCTTTTCAAGAGACCCAGTACTTC. The chain has TRBV21-1 and TRBJ2-5; the D segment call TRBD1 is taken from the table without a DNA check. TRBV21-1 is an annotated pseudogene. The CDR3 consists of 20 residues.

This rearrangement joins TRBV9 to TRBJ1-1; 8 bases agree with TRBD1. In germline, CDR1 is SGDLS, CDR2 YYNGEE. The J segment lost 4 bases and the V segment lost 4 bases, leaving 3 bases of the junction unmatched. This CDR3 comprises 13 residues. The CDR3 region is CASSQGQGTEAFF. The CDR3 DNA follows: TGTGCCAGCAGCCAAGGACAGGGCACTGAAGCTTTCTTT.

This clone has just a few counts. The CDR3 here is CASSLNEGAFF. CDR3 bases: TGTGCCAGCAGCTTAAACGAGGGAGCTTTCTTT. The chain joins TRBV11-3 to TRBJ1-1, with no clear D. Germline V lookup: CDR1 SGHNT, CDR2 YENEEA. Trimming removed 2 bases from V and 10 bases from J, with 8 bases in between. This CDR3 region has 11 residues.

This clone came up a few times. The gene calls are TRBV25-1 and TRBJ1-1; the match to TRBD1 covers 7 bases. The CDR3 consists of 15 residues. With 0 bases clipped from V and 1 base from J, the junction kept 2 bases outside the gene matches. Germline V lookup: CDR1 MGHDK, CDR2 SYGVNS. The CDR3 reads CASSEYGTANTEAFF. The DNA for the CDR3 is TGTGCCAGCAGTGAATACGGGACAGCGAACACTGAAGCTTTCTTT.

The V and J genes are TRBV5-1 and TRBJ2-1; TRBD1 aligns across 10 bases. Germline V gene sequence: CDR1 SGHRS, CDR2 YFSETQ. This CDR3 comprises 16 residues. V dropped 4 bases and J dropped 1; count of bases not matched to a gene: 5. CDR3 loop: CASSVSGQGSYNEQFF. The CDR3 DNA reads as TGCGCCAGCAGCGTATCGGGACAGGGGTCCTACAATGAGCAGTTCTTC. The full variable domain, in which reference TRBV5-1 and TRBJ2-1 provide the parts outside the CDR3, is KAGVTQTPRYLIKTRGQQVTLSCSPISGHRSVSWYQQTPGQGLQFLFEYFSETQRNKGNFPGRFSGRQFSNSRSEMNVSTLELGDSALYLCASSVSGQGSYNEQFFGPGTRLTVL.

The rearrangement uses TRBV9 and TRBJ2-1; 7 nucleotides line up with TRBD1. From germline, CDR1 is SGDLS and CDR2 YYNGEE. This CDR3 region has 18 residues. V was pared by 4 bases and J by 3 bases, with 16 bases of the junction left unmatched. The CDR3 DNA reads as TGTGCCAGCAGCCCCGTGGGTCCCGGGACAGACGACTACAATGAGCAGTTCTTC. Its translation: CASSPVGPGTDDYNEQFF.

This chain links TRBV18 with TRBJ2-1, with D perhaps matching TRBD1 (6 bases). Germline CDR1 reads KGHSH; CDR2 reads LQKENI. Trimming removed 6 bases at V and 8 bases at J, with 17 bases between. This CDR3 is built from 14 residues. CDR3 residues: CASSPYTGSDEQFF. DNA for the CDR3: TGTGCCAGCTCCCCATACACAGGGAGCGATGAGCAGTTCTTC.

This chain connects TRBV5-1 to TRBJ2-5, with 8 bases matching TRBD2. The CDR3 is 17 residues long. Trimming cost V 1 base and J 5 bases; bases outside gene matches: 13. The germline V gene encodes CDR1 SGHRS and CDR2 YFSETQ. The CDR3 spells CASSLSGGAGLGETQYF. For the CDR3, the DNA is TGCGCCAGCAGCTTGTCCGGGGGCGCGGGACTAGGGGAGACCCAGTACTTC.

The V and J genes are TRBV15 and TRBJ2-3, with D possibly matching TRBD1 (6 bases). Trimming removed 3 bases from V and 4 bases from J, with 14 bases in between. Germline loops: CDR1 LNHNV, CDR2 YYDKDF (reference sequence). This CDR3 is 15 amino acids long. The CDR3 DNA is TGTGCCACCAGCAGGAAAGCAGGGGAAGCAGATACGCAGTATTTT. Its protein product is CATSRKAGEADTQYF.

This clone was seen only a few times. The rearrangement links TRBV30 to TRBJ2-7; 7 bases align to TRBD1. V shed 3 bases and J 6 bases; nucleotides not matched to a gene: 8. Germline loops: CDR1 GTSNPN, CDR2 SVGIG (reference sequence). The CDR3 sequence is 13 residues long. Written as DNA, the CDR3 is TGTGCCTGGAGGGTAGAGGGGGCGGGCGAGCAGTACTTC. It is translated as CAWRVEGAGEQYF.

The chain uses TRBV18 and TRBJ1-2, with TRBD1 as a possible D gene (6 bases). The V and J ends lost 4 bases and 8 bases respectively, with 8 bases between them. This CDR3 has 11 amino acids. The V gene's germline CDR1 is KGHSH and CDR2 LQKENI. The CDR3 is CASSLQGGYTF. CDR3 in DNA: TGTGCCAGCTCACTCCAGGGGGGCTACACCTTC.

The CDR3 DNA reads TGTGCCAGCAGTTTATGGACAGCCGGGGAGCTGTTTTTT. It is translated as CASSLWTAGELFF. V and J are TRBV27 and TRBJ2-2, with D perhaps TRBD1 (6 bases). Deletions cut 1 base from V and 6 bases from J, with 6 bases between. Germline V lookup: CDR1 MNHEY, CDR2 SMNVEV (reference sequence). This CDR3 comprises 13 residues.

V is TRBV5-1 and J is TRBJ1-2; D is undetermined. CDR3 size: 11 residues. Deletions cut 5 bases from V and 6 bases from J, with 8 bases between. Germline lookup yields CDR1 SGHRS and CDR2 YFSETQ. CDR3 region: CASRGRDGYTF. CDR3 in DNA: TGCGCCAGCAGGGGGAGGGATGGCTACACCTTC.

The chain links TRBV29-1 to TRBJ2-1, with TRBD2 matching over 9 bases. The ends lost 0 bases at V and 10 bases at J; junction bases unmatched: 13. CDR1 SQVTM and CDR2 ANQGSEA come from the germline V gene. CDR3 size: 16 residues. This CDR3 reads CSVEELAGTLLREQFF. DNA for the CDR3: TGCAGCGTTGAAGAGCTAGCGGGAACTCTCCTCAGGGAGCAGTTCTTC.

The genes are TRBV29-1 and TRBJ2-1, with D perhaps TRBD2 (5 bases). Trimming removed 3 bases from V and 4 bases from J, with 10 bases in between. Germline V gene data show CDR1 as SQVTM and CDR2 as ANQGSEA. This CDR3 comprises 13 residues. CDR3 residues: CSVEVGVYNEQFF. For the CDR3, the DNA is TGCAGCGTTGAGGTGGGAGTGTACAATGAGCAGTTCTTC.

The chain joins TRBV28 to TRBJ1-2; D not certain. V lost 6 bases and J lost 0, with 11 bases in between. CDR1 is MDHEN and CDR2 is SYDVKM in the germline V gene. CDR3 length: 14 amino acids. The CDR3 DNA reads as TGTGCCAGCAGCTCTCCCTCCCCTAACTATGGCTACACCTTC. Its protein is CASSSPSPNYGYTF.

This clone appeared a few times. The J gene is TRBJ2-3, the V gene TRBV28, with a possible D match to TRBD2 (5 bases). Germline CDR1 reads MDHEN; CDR2 reads SYDVKM. The V and J ends lost 6 bases and 1 base respectively, with 14 bases between them. The CDR3 has 15 residues. The CDR3 loop reads CASSSPSSGTDTQYF. As DNA, the CDR3 is TGTGCCAGCAGCTCACCTAGCAGTGGCACAGATACGCAGTATTTT.

The chain employs TRBV6-4 and TRBJ1-2; D not certain. Between the trimmed V and J ends, which lost 2 bases and 4 bases, there was a span of 11 bases. The CDR3 loop spans 14 amino acids. Per germline, CDR1 MRHNA and CDR2 SNTAGT. Here the CDR3 reads CASSDPNPPYGYTF. CDR3 bases: TGTGCCAGCAGTGACCCTAACCCGCCCTATGGCTACACCTTC.

In its sample, this clone was seen a few times. The rearrangement uses TRBV2 and TRBJ2-3, with 11 nucleotides matching TRBD2. This CDR3 comprises 15 residues. The germline gives CDR1 SNHLY, CDR2 FYNNEI. Trimming at V came to 4 bases and at J to 6 bases, leaving 6 bases not matched to a gene. The DNA of the CDR3 is TGTGCCAGCAGTGCGTTTACTAGCGGGAGTGATACGCAGTATTTT. It specifies CASSAFTSGSDTQYF.

A remark on this clone: Germline is not matched at one junction end, which may reflect a read error. The V gene is TRBV7-2, the J gene TRBJ2-1; 12 bases line up with TRBD2. The CDR3 is 16 residues long. The germline V gene has CDR1 SGHTA and CDR2 FQGNSA. The CDR3 DNA reads as TGTGCCAGCAGCCTAGCGGGAGGGGTGTCCTACAATGAGCAGTTCTTC. Its translation: CASSLAGGVSYNEQFF. Using reference TRBV7-2 and TRBJ2-1 for the parts outside the CDR3, the full variable domain is GAGVSQSPSNKVTEKGKDVELRCDPISGHTALYWYRQSLGQGLEFLIYFQGNSAPDKSGLPSDRFSAERTGGSVSTLTIQRTQQEDSAVYLCASSLAGGVSYNEQFFGPGTRLTVL.

The V gene is TRBV21-1, the J gene TRBJ1-2; the table's TRBD1 call for D was not verified on the DNA. TRBV21-1 is a listed pseudogene. The CDR3 is made up of 17 amino acids. The CDR3 sequence: CASSKAPSQGANYGYTF. The CDR3 DNA reads TGTGCCAGCAGCAAAGCACCCTCTCAGGGTGCTAACTATGGCTACACCTTC.

The chain has TRBV6-5 and TRBJ2-7; TRBD2 is a possible D gene (5 bases). The CDR3 is made up of 14 amino acids. From germline, CDR1 is MNHEY and CDR2 SVGAGI. The V and J ends lost 2 bases and 5 bases respectively, with 13 bases between them. CDR3 sequence (DNA): TGTGCCAGCAGTTACCGGGGTGTGAATGACGAGCAGTACTTC. This gives the protein CASSYRGVNDEQYF.

This clone was recorded only once. The V and J genes are TRBV19 and TRBJ2-3; D possibly corresponds to TRBD1 (6 bases). Germline V gene data show CDR1 as LNHDA and CDR2 as SQIVND (reference sequence). CDR3 length: 16 amino acids. Trimming pared 0 bases from V and 3 bases from J, leaving 13 bases between. The CDR3 protein is CASSIEGTHRTDTQYF. In nucleotides, the CDR3 is TGTGCCAGTAGTATAGAAGGGACACACAGGACAGATACGCAGTATTTT. The full variable domain, its missing parts supplied by reference TRBV19 and TRBJ2-3, is DGGITQSPKYLFRKEGQNVTLSCEQNLNHDAMYWYRQDPGQGLRLIYYSQIVNDFQKGDIAEGYSVSREKKESFPLTVTSAQKNPTAFYLCASSIEGTHRTDTQYFGPGTRLTVL.

The CDR3 spells CASSPMFAYEQYF. DNA for the CDR3: TGTGCCAGCAGCCCCATGTTTGCCTACGAGCAGTACTTC. This chain links TRBV28 with TRBJ2-7; unclear D gene. V was clipped by 6 bases and J by 2 bases, with 11 bases between them. CDR1 is MDHEN and CDR2 is SYDVKM in the germline V gene. CDR3 length: 13 residues.

The chain links TRBV28 to TRBJ2-7, with TRBD2 matching 9 bases. V shed 5 bases, J shed 3 bases, and the junction held 8 bases outside the gene matches. This CDR3 comprises 15 residues. Germline CDR1 and CDR2: MDHEN and SYDVKM. In nucleotides, the CDR3 is TGTGCCAGCAGTCACCAGGCGGGGGGGAGCTACGAGCAGTACTTC. It yields the protein CASSHQAGGSYEQYF.

This chain joins TRBV9 and TRBJ2-5, with 7 bases matching TRBD2. CDR3 length: 15 amino acids. Germline CDR1 is SGDLS and CDR2 is YYNGEE. Unmatched junction bases numbered 8, after V lost 1 base and J lost 5 bases. The CDR3 loop reads CASSVRGWEGETQYF. The CDR3 coding sequence is TGTGCCAGCAGCGTAAGAGGATGGGAGGGTGAGACCCAGTACTTC.

The CDR3 DNA reads TGTGCCAGCAGCTTAGATGGAAGGCTAGCGGACAATGAGCAGTTCTTC. Amino acids: CASSLDGRLADNEQFF. This rearrangement joins TRBV11-2 to TRBJ2-1, with 7 nucleotides matching TRBD2. CDR1 SGHAT and CDR2 FQNNGV come from the germline V gene. Trimming cost V 0 bases and J 5 bases; bases outside gene matches: 7. The CDR3 length is 16 residues.

The chain uses TRBV4-2 and TRBJ1-2; TRBD1 aligns across 7 bases. The trim removed 1 base at V and 8 bases at J, leaving 10 bases unmatched. The CDR3 is made up of 15 amino acids. Per germline, CDR1 LGHNA and CDR2 YNFKEQ. The CDR3 reads CASSQARAGGSGYTF. CDR3 nucleotides: TGTGCCAGCAGCCAAGCGAGGGCAGGGGGAAGCGGCTACACCTTC.

This chain links TRBV7-3 with TRBJ1-3; 8 nucleotides agree with TRBD1. With V trimmed by 2 bases and J by 1 base, 7 bases remained unmatched. Germline V lookup: CDR1 SGHTA, CDR2 FQGTGA. The CDR3 has 17 amino acids. The CDR3 loop is CASSLPTGDKSGNTIYF. The CDR3 DNA is TGTGCCAGCAGCTTACCGACAGGGGATAAATCTGGAAACACCATATATTTT.

The table lists this clone with a count of one. CDR3: CASSLTGAGWADTQYF. The CDR3 nucleotides read TGTGCCAGCAGCTTGACTGGAGCGGGATGGGCAGATACGCAGTATTTT. The chain combines TRBV5-4 with TRBJ2-3, with 7 bases lining up with TRBD2. Germline values: CDR1 SGHNT, CDR2 YYREEE (reference sequence). CDR3 size: 16 residues. J lost 4 bases, V lost 1 base, and 9 bases had no gene match.